This TCR delta chain was sequenced for a study of Vδ1+ human thymocytes. Whole-study findings and limits: TRD repertoires were essentially private, unlike widely shared TRG clonotypes. Thymic TRG and TRD repertoires appeared highly polyclonal, with Gaussian CDR3 length distributions. The authors advised highly purified populations and single-cell validation. Despite high sort purity, about 20% of thymic T cell receptor delta sequences were Vdelta2.

RNA was extracted from the cells and then reverse transcribed. The CDR3 regions were amplified by multiplex PCR from V-gene primers to a constant-region primer. TCRdb redid clone calling on the multiplex PCR reads using CATT. The sample contains over 65,000 delta-chain clones, around 35% of which appear only once. As to this clone: The antigen is unknown.

CDR1 is TSWWSYY and CDR2 is QGS in the germline V gene. The V and J ends lost 1 base and 0 bases, in that order; junction bases with no gene match: 10. This CDR3 spans 19 amino acids. The sample comprised Vdelta1+ gamma-delta thymocytes from the thymus. Subset specified: FACS-sorted CD3+ TCRalphabeta- TCRVdelta1+ TCRVdelta2- thymocytes. J is TRDJ1 and V is TRDV1; TRDD3 matches 11 bases. The sequence was collected from a boy in the first two years of life who had congenital heart surgery. CDR3 region: CALGEQYGGYATYTDKLIF. Written as DNA, the CDR3 is TGTGCTCTTGGGGAACAGTATGGGGGATACGCTACCTACACCGATAAACTCATCTTT.